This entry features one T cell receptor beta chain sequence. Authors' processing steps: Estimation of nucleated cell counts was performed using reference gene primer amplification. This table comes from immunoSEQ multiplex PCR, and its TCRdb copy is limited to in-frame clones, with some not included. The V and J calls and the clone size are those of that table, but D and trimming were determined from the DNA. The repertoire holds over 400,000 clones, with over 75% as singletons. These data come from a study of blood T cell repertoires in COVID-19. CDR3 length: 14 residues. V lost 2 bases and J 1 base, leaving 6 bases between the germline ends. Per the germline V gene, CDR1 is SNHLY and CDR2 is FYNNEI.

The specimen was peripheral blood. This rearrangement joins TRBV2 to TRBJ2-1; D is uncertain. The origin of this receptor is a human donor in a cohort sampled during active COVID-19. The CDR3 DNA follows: TGTGCCAGCAGTGAACCCCCTTCCTACAATGAGCAGTTCTTC. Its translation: CASSEPPSYNEQFF.